This T cell receptor (beta chain) is drawn from a study of shared clonotypes between healthy human individuals (dated by TCRdb to the early 2020s). As for the study more broadly: A couple of women and three men aged 18 to 49 years were included in the cohort. For each donor, three plates each were used for CD4 naive and CD4 memory, two plates were used for CD8 naive, and one plate was used for CD8 memory. To estimate repertoire size and how much clonotypes are shared between individuals, the study performed deep sequencing of blood TCR repertoires from roughly five healthy adults. To increase sequencing depth and limit assay-specific biases, different laboratories used diverse techniques to prepare libraries and sequence TCR repertoires. Leukapheresis yielded between about 0.94 and 8.9 billion PBMCs per donor. Overall study outcomes, separate from this receptor: Rarefaction of sorted-subset datasets indicated incomplete sequencing despite the large sequencing depth. The small number of donors limited the genetic and exposure-history diversity represented. Larger estimated clonotype richness was generally found for naive subsets than for memory subsets. Across a few donors, approximately 4.6% of naive CD4, roughly 3.8% of naive CD8, around 2.5% of memory CD4, and about 0.4% of memory CD8 clonotypes were shared. Clonotypes shared by all four sorted-subset donors showed higher generation probabilities than non-shared clonotypes. Pairwise subsampling led to the expectation that sequencing depth would affect the degree of clonotype sharing among donors. Sampling was restricted to blood, and TCR repertoires in tissues likely differ from the TCR repertoires found in blood.

As concerns this clone: Which antigen it targets is not known. No base-level quality is on record; no much larger clone is a single base apart.

Using the deep immunoSEQ assay, TCR CDR3 regions were amplified from genomic DNA by multiplex PCR. For each cell subset, the extracted genomic DNA was distributed evenly across all wells of several immunoSEQ 96-well plates, and each plate served as one replicate. For sorted subsets, 200 to 250 ng of genomic DNA, equivalent to roughly 30,000 T cell genomes, went into each replicate PCR. The purified libraries were quantified using a Qubit 3.0 fluorometer, sized with a Bioanalyzer 2100, and then quantified again using the KAPA Library Quantification kit. A separate single-read 150-cycle Illumina NextSeq 550 flow cell was used to sequence each immunoSEQ 96-well plate. Regarding the original processing steps: The immunoSEQ output contained only junctional sequences without quality scores, so filtering could not match that applied to full-length reads. Sequences were annotated with PyIR, a Python wrapper for IgBLAST v1.9, using IMGT germline references to assign V/J genes and CDR3. Reads were filtered out if the reads had weak V/J assignments (E-value above 1e-6), no CDR3, stop codons, out-of-frame junctions, or ambiguous translated residues. V3J clonotypes were defined by identical inferred V gene, J gene, and CDR3 amino acid sequence. Percentage overlap between repertoires was computed as shared unique clonotypes divided by the size of the smaller repertoire. Repertoire richness was assessed with RTK rarefaction, the Chao1 estimator, and Recon v2.1 estimates of unobserved clonotypes. OLGA was used to compute generation probabilities for all TCRbeta clonotypes that the gDNA method yielded from a handful of donors. TCRdb took this table from immuneACCESS and kept in-frame rearrangements with V and J called. Such tables lack part of the clones; where checked against another copy, unresolved V genes explain under half of the gap, and the rest is unexplained. From that table come the V and J calls and clone size; the DNA was used to work out D and trimming. A total of 760,000 or so clones appear in this sample, about 96% of them only once. Jointly, the top ten make up under 0.3% of the sample.

For the CD8 naive samples, CD45RO-negative cells were positively selected for CCR7, yielding a CD45RA+CCR7+ population from which TemRA cells were excluded. Donors were healthy HIV-negative adults with no recently reported acute infections or vaccinations. All donors were Caucasian adults living in Nashville, Tennessee, USA. After blood collection by leukapheresis, PBMCs were isolated using Ficoll-Histopaque density gradient centrifugation and then cryopreserved in the vapor phase of liquid nitrogen. Purity and quantity of every magnetically sorted T cell population were checked by analytical flow cytometry. Genomic DNA was isolated from every sorted fraction and measured by UV absorbance on a Nanodrop 2000c. The CDR3 spans 12 residues, from the cysteine through the phenylalanine. Only the CDR3 portion is preserved as DNA: 36 bases, with reading frame beginning at the first base. In the germline V gene, CDR1 corresponds to MNHEY and CDR2 to SVGAGI. Trimming at the junction amounts to 6 bases on V and 8 bases on J, and the germline ends lie 10 bases apart.

Sequencing used naive CD8+ T cells sorted from blood. The cell subset or site label corresponds to: CD45RA+CCR7+. The clonotype originates from a young man in good health. The V gene is TRBV6-5 and the J gene is TRBJ2-2; too little of a D gene remains to name it. The nucleotide sequence is TGTGCCAGCAGGGTTTTGGGGGGGGAGCTGTTTTTT. Its amino acids are CASRVLGGELFF.